This T cell receptor beta chain was documented in a study of CD8+ T cells in alopecia areata. Reverse transcribed after extraction, RNA yielded cDNA as the sequencing template. Here immunoSEQ multiplex PCR was the method, and the copy in TCRdb shows in-frame clones only, minus some. Observed are about 5,900 clones, no singletons, with the top ten taking approximately 25%. As for time point: mouse skin 6 weeks after grafting, around onset of hair loss. This clone was detected a few times. The gene names here belong to mouse. The sequence was collected from a C3H/HeJ mouse with alopecia areata. Strain haplotype at MHC: H2-k. Here the sequenced sample was skin, taken at week 6.

The CDR3 here is CASSDWTTSAETLYF. The sequenced part of the CDR3 DNA is TGTGCCAGCAGTGACTGGACAACTAGTGCAGAA. The V and J genes are TRBV13-3 and TRBJ2-3, with D tentatively TRBD1 (5 bases). The observed sequence ends 4 residues before the CDR3 terminus, with the missing tail filled in from the germline J gene. The germline gives CDR1 NNHDY, CDR2 SYVADS. The V gene lost 2 bases and the J gene lost 0 bases, with 10 bases spanning the gap. CDR3 length equals 15 residues.